This T cell receptor (beta chain) was obtained from a study of cytomegalovirus exposure and HLA in healthy donors. The length of the CDR3 is 14 residues. The V segment lost 5 bases and the J segment 4 bases; nucleotides outside the gene matches: 5. CDR1 is PRHDT, CDR2 FYEKMQ, per germline (reference sequence). Researchers ran the PCR with 60 Vbeta and 13 Jbeta primers. Sequenced by immunoSEQ multiplex PCR; TCRdb stores in-frame clones only, minus some. The sample contains around 160,000 clones, roughly 78% of which appear only once. As for this clone: Its antigen is not identified.

Broader study findings: What TCR beta sequences reportedly achieved was accurate prediction of HLA-A and HLA-B alleles in most subjects. Reportedly, cytomegalovirus status was diagnosed with high sensitivity and specificity.

The clonotype was recovered from a man aged 40-49 years in good health and CMV-seropositive. The rearrangement joins TRBV13 to TRBJ1-2, with 9 bases identical to TRBD1. The sample consisted of PBMCs. The CDR3 is CASSQRTGAYGYTF. CDR3 bases: TGTGCCAGCAGCCAGAGGACAGGGGCCTATGGCTACACCTTC.